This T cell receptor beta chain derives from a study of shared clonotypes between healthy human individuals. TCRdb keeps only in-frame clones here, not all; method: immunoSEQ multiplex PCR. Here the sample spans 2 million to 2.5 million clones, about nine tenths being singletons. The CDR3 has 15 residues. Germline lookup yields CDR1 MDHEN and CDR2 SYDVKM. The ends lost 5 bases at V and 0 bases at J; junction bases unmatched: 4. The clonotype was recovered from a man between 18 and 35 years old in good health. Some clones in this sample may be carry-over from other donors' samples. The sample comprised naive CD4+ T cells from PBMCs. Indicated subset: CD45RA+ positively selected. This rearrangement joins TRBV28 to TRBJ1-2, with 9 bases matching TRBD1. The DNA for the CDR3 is TGTGCCAGCAGTGCCGGGACAGGGACTAACTATGGCTACACCTTC. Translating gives CASSAGTGTNYGYTF.